This T cell receptor beta chain originates from a study of human T cells and chemical hapten exposure. Study in general: Minor pooled library volume differences mainly drove per-sample TCR yield variation.

Germline lookup yields CDR1 SGHRS and CDR2 YFSETQ. This CDR3 comprises 16 residues. V was clipped by 0 bases and J by 4 bases; unmatched bases: 4. Time point noted: pre-sensitization, week 0. Treatment reported: therapeutic diphenylcyclopropenone sensitization with weekly scalp DPC. Sample donors consisted of patients with alopecia, aged 18 to 70 years, who were suitable for DPC. Sequencing started from total RNA isolated from unfractionated whole blood. TCRdb reprocessed the RACE reads via MiXCR and lists one record per CDR3 protein. This table holds fewer than 70,000 distinct CDR3 sequences, 9.5% to 12% found once. This clonotype is deemed large.

The receptor was derived from a woman aged 50 to 65 with alopecia areata. Some clones in this sample may be carry-over from other donors' samples. The specimen was whole blood, collected in connection with sensitization to the hapten diphenylcyclopropenone (DPC). V usage is TRBV5-1 and J usage is TRBJ2-5; TRBD2 matches 12 bases. The CDR3 is CASSLGLAGARETQYF. CDR3 coding DNA: TGCGCCAGCAGCTTGGGACTAGCGGGAGCGCGAGAGACCCAGTACTTC.